The clone carrying this T cell receptor (beta chain) appeared many times. This sample is drawn from a study of T cells in Graves' hyperthyroidism and ophthalmopathy. Enrolled ophthalmopathy patients presented with a Clinical Activity Score of at least 3, a NOSPECS grade of at least 4, and disease duration under 3 months. Thyroid ultrasound and orbital computed tomography, with clinical symptoms and serum thyroxine and TRAb, informed diagnoses. Researchers took RNA transcripts and amplified the TCR beta CDR3 regions from them. A set of HTBI primers served as the primers for a first-round RT-PCR of the TCR CDR3. Each CDR3 protein is one row after TCRdb ran MiXCR on the multiplex PCR reads. The sample lists 220,000 or so distinct CDR3 sequences; around 17% were seen once. Germline V gene sequence: CDR1 LNHNV, CDR2 YYDKDF (reference sequence). Trimming took 3 bases from V and 1 from J; bases not matched to a gene: 25. The CDR3 has 22 amino acids.

Sequenced: blood. V gene TRBV15 combines with J gene TRBJ1-2, with 8 bases matching TRBD1. This TCR derives from a woman aged 18 to 35 with Graves' ophthalmopathy. CDR3 sequence reads: CATSRGWFGGQAVLRHNYGYTF. The CDR3 DNA sequence: TGTGCCACCAGCAGGGGTTGGTTTGGGGGACAGGCGGTATTGCGCCATAACTATGGCTACACCTTC. Supplemented by reference TRBV15 and TRBJ1-2, the full variable domain reads DAMVIQNPRYQVTQFGKPVTLSCSQTLNHNVMYWYQQKSSQAPKLLFHYYDKDFNNEADTPDNFQSRRPNTSFCFLDIRSPGLGDTAMYLCATSRGWFGGQAVLRHNYGYTFGSGTRLTVV.